This passage covers 30 T cell receptor beta chains from one sample sequenced in a study of blood T cell repertoires in COVID-19. Clones were sequenced by immunoSEQ multiplex PCR, and TCRdb holds only the in-frame ones, with some missing. The top ten hold under 3.5% of the sample, which has 40,000 to 65,000 clones, 86% seen once. The sequenced material came from peripheral blood. The source of these receptors is a man at least 80 years old with acute or convalescent COVID-19.

This sequence joins TRBV9 and TRBJ2-5, with D perhaps matching TRBD1 (6 bases). Trimming removed 1 base at V and 4 bases at J, with 17 bases between. The CDR3 is 16 amino acids. Germline V lookup: CDR1 SGDLS, CDR2 YYNGEE. As DNA, the CDR3 is TGTGCCAGCAGCGTAAATCTGGGACAAGGCGTAGAGACCCAGTACTTC. Translation gives CASSVNLGQGVETQYF.

The rearrangement joins TRBV9 to TRBJ2-3, with TRBD2 matching 10 bases. Germline V gene lookup returns CDR1 SGDLS and CDR2 YYNGEE. Germline trimming cut 0 bases from V and 3 bases from J; bases unmatched to any gene: 4. CDR3 length: 16 amino acids. DNA of the CDR3: TGTGCCAGCAGCGTAGGTTCGGGACTAGCGACAGATACGCAGTATTTT. Residues: CASSVGSGLATDTQYF.

The chain joins TRBV6-5 to TRBJ1-2; no definite D call. The CDR3 contains 11 residues. Germline CDR1 is MNHEY and CDR2 is SVGAGI. V lost 6 bases to trimming and J lost 0 bases, with 2 bases between them. The CDR3 sequence: CASSTNYGYTF. CDR3 nucleotide sequence: TGTGCCAGCAGCACTAACTATGGCTACACCTTC.

This clone has only a few counts. The chain joins TRBV9 to TRBJ1-2, with 9 bases identical to TRBD1. The germline V gene encodes CDR1 SGDLS and CDR2 YYNGEE. This CDR3 comprises 16 residues. Losses at the gene ends were 0 bases for V and 6 bases for J; bases not matched to a gene: 9. Here the CDR3 DNA reads TGTGCCAGCAGCGTAGCGGCACAGGGGGCTCCCCATGGCTACACCTTC. This translates into CASSVAAQGAPHGYTF.

This chain uses TRBV5-1 with TRBJ2-5; possible D gene TRBD1, 5 bases. Germline V gene data show CDR1 as SGHRS and CDR2 as YFSETQ. The CDR3 is 16 amino acids. Trimming took 0 bases from V and 4 from J, leaving 16 bases between them. The CDR3 here is CASSLVRGSELETQYF. In nucleotides, the CDR3 is TGCGCCAGCAGCTTGGTTAGGGGTTCAGAATTAGAGACCCAGTACTTC.

The rearrangement joins TRBV21-1 to TRBJ1-1; the DNA was not used to check the table's D call, TRBD1. TRBV21-1 is given as a pseudogene. The CDR3 is 15 amino acids. In DNA form, the CDR3 reads TGTGCCAGCAGCAAAGGGGACAGGAGGGACACTGAAGCTTTCTTT. Amino acids: CASSKGDRRDTEAFF.

This chain uses TRBV29-1 with TRBJ2-5; 7 bases align to TRBD1. The CDR3 length is 12 residues. V lost 7 bases and J lost 5; bases outside the gene matches: 7. Germline CDR1 and CDR2: SQVTM and ANQGSEA. The CDR3 sequence: CSATGDVETQYF. The DNA of the CDR3 is TGCAGCGCTACAGGGGATGTGGAGACCCAGTACTTC.

Notes on this clone: Additional DNA sequences in this sample encode the identical CDR3. The chain links TRBV7-9 to TRBJ1-3; tentatively, D is TRBD1 (6 bases). CDR3 size: 15 residues. V was shortened by 5 bases and J by 1 base, with 12 bases between the two germline ends. Germline V gene data show CDR1 as SEHNR and CDR2 as FQNEAQ (reference sequence). CDR3 nucleotide sequence: TGTGCCAGCAGCCCGACAGGAACATCTGGAAACACCATATATTTT. Protein sequence: CASSPTGTSGNTIYF.

This chain uses TRBV4-1 with TRBJ2-3; D may be TRBD1 (6 bases). Trimming took off 0 bases at V and 1 base at J, with 11 bases between the two ends. Germline loops: CDR1 MGHRA, CDR2 YSYEKL. There are 16 residues in the CDR3. CDR3 bases: TGCGCCAGCAGCCAAGAAGGAGGACAGCGCACAGATACGCAGTATTTT. It codes for CASSQEGGQRTDTQYF.

The rearrangement joins TRBV7-6 to TRBJ2-5; 7 bases are shared with TRBD2. Germline CDR1 and CDR2: SGHVS and FNYEAQ. V shed 5 bases, J shed 3 bases, and the junction held 9 bases outside the gene matches. The CDR3 has 15 residues. CDR3 nucleotides: TGTGCCAGCAGCAACTCTGGGGGGGGTGAAGAGACCCAGTACTTC. Translating it yields CASSNSGGGEETQYF.

The rearrangement links TRBV10-3 to TRBJ1-5, with no clear D. This CDR3 has 14 residues. Looked up from germline, CDR1 is ENHRY and CDR2 is SYGVKD. V shed 8 bases and J shed 6 bases, with 17 bases lying between them. The CDR3 sequence: CAIVAETLFQPQHF. CDR3 DNA: TGTGCCATCGTCGCCGAGACACTCTTTCAGCCCCAGCATTTT.

The chain joins TRBV19 to TRBJ2-7, with TRBD2 matching 7 bases. This CDR3 is built from 15 residues. V lost 3 bases and J lost 4; bases outside the gene matches: 9. Per germline, CDR1 LNHDA and CDR2 SQIVND (reference sequence). The CDR3 reads CASSISPLGGYEQYF. In DNA form, the CDR3 reads TGTGCCAGTAGTATTTCCCCGCTGGGGGGGTACGAGCAGTACTTC.

The CDR3 loop is CASSPGGGYEQYF. DNA of the CDR3: TGCGCCAGCAGCCCGGGTGGTGGATACGAGCAGTACTTC. This chain links TRBV5-1 with TRBJ2-7, with no clear D. From germline, CDR1 is SGHRS and CDR2 YFSETQ. The CDR3 length is 13 residues. Trimming took off 4 bases at V and 4 bases at J, with 12 bases between the two ends.

This chain connects TRBV10-2 to TRBJ1-3; D is perhaps TRBD1 (5 bases). The CDR3 is made up of 13 amino acids. Germline CDR1 reads WSHSY; CDR2 reads SAAADI. The V end was cut by 6 bases, the J end by 0 bases, with 6 bases between. As DNA, the CDR3 is TGCGCCAGCAGGACAGACTCTGGAAACACCATATATTTT. Translating gives CASRTDSGNTIYF.

V and J are TRBV6-5 and TRBJ1-2, with 7 bases aligning to TRBD1. The trim removed 6 bases at V and 2 bases at J, leaving 3 bases unmatched. This CDR3 comprises 13 residues. CDR1 is MNHEY and CDR2 is SVGAGI in the germline V gene. DNA of the CDR3: TGTGCCAGCAGACCGGGACAGAACTATGGCTACACCTTC. Protein sequence: CASRPGQNYGYTF.

J is TRBJ2-5 and V is TRBV18; 7 bases are a match to TRBD2. The CDR3 consists of 14 residues. V was clipped by 5 bases and J by 2 bases; unmatched bases: 5. Germline loops: CDR1 KGHSH, CDR2 LQKENI. In DNA, the CDR3 is TGTGCCAGCTCAGCTGGACTAGGGCAAGAGACCCAGTACTTC. Its protein product is CASSAGLGQETQYF.

The chain uses TRBV6-6 and TRBJ2-5; the match to TRBD1 covers 8 bases. Per germline, CDR1 MNHNY and CDR2 SVGAGI (reference sequence). The V gene end was trimmed by 1 base and the J gene end by 7 bases; junction bases not matched to a gene: 11. This CDR3 region has 16 residues. CDR3 in amino acids: CASSYWPGQGSGTQYF. The CDR3 region has the DNA TGTGCCAGCAGTTACTGGCCCGGACAGGGCTCCGGGACCCAGTACTTC.

The gene calls are TRBV6-2 or TRBV6-3 and TRBJ2-2, with a weak D call TRBD2 (6 bases). The CDR3 is 15 residues long. V shed 6 bases and J shed 5 bases, with 16 bases lying between them. Germline CDR1 is MNHEY and CDR2 is SVGEGT. The CDR3 sequence is CASSPTSYGTGELFF. The CDR3 DNA reads TGTGCCAGCAGCCCCACTAGCTATGGAACCGGGGAGCTGTTTTTT.

This clone occurred once. The gene calls are TRBV6-5 and TRBJ2-7; D perhaps matches TRBD1 (6 bases). This CDR3 is 13 amino acids long. Per the germline V gene, CDR1 is MNHEY and CDR2 is SVGAGI. The V gene lost 7 bases and the J gene lost 6 bases, with 16 bases spanning the gap. Here the CDR3 reads CASNDQTQGEQYF. CDR3 bases: TGTGCCAGCAACGACCAGACACAGGGCGAGCAGTACTTC.

V gene TRBV19 combines with J gene TRBJ2-2; 8 bases match TRBD2. This CDR3 is built from 15 residues. Germline CDR1 reads LNHDA; CDR2 reads SQIVND (reference sequence). V was pared by 7 bases and J by 5 bases, with 9 bases of the junction left unmatched. The CDR3 protein is CASKGRGAGTGELFF. DNA for the CDR3: TGTGCCAGTAAGGGGCGGGGGGCTGGTACCGGGGAGCTGTTTTTT. Filled out from reference TRBV19 and TRBJ2-2, the complete variable domain reads DGGITQSPKYLFRKEGQNVTLSCEQNLNHDAMYWYRQDPGQGLRLIYYSQIVNDFQKGDIAEGYSVSREKKESFPLTVTSAQKNPTAFYLCASKGRGAGTGELFFGEGSRLTVL.

V gene TRBV9 combines with J gene TRBJ2-2, with 8 bases lining up with TRBD1. CDR1 SGDLS and CDR2 YYNGEE come from the germline V gene. With 3 bases clipped from V and 3 bases from J, the junction kept 1 base outside the gene matches. The CDR3 has 14 amino acids. In nucleotides, the CDR3 is TGTGCCAGCAGCGCACAGGGGGACACCGGGGAGCTGTTTTTT. Amino acid sequence: CASSAQGDTGELFF.

The genes are TRBV11-3 and TRBJ2-2; possible D gene TRBD2, 6 bases. The V and J ends lost 1 base and 0 bases respectively, with 12 bases between them. Per germline, CDR1 SGHNT and CDR2 YENEEA. This CDR3 spans 17 amino acids. DNA of the CDR3: TGTGCCAGCAGCTTAGCGGTGCGGGGTGCGAACACCGGGGAGCTGTTTTTT. Its translation: CASSLAVRGANTGELFF.

The chain employs TRBV18 and TRBJ1-3; D is perhaps TRBD1 (6 bases). V was cut by 6 bases and J by 0 bases, with 15 bases left in between. Per the germline V gene, CDR1 is KGHSH and CDR2 is LQKENI. The CDR3 runs to 16 residues. The CDR3 DNA is TGTGCCAGCTCCCGGGCGACAGGCCTCTCTGGAAACACCATATATTTT. This translates into CASSRATGLSGNTIYF.

V is TRBV11-2 and J is TRBJ2-7; TRBD2 agrees at 7 bases. Germline CDR1 is SGHAT and CDR2 is FQNNGV. The CDR3 sequence is 15 residues long. The V segment lost 2 bases and the J segment 10 bases; nucleotides outside the gene matches: 14. The CDR3 sequence is CASSLTVAGESGQYF. The CDR3 region has the DNA TGTGCCAGCAGCTTAACGGTTGCGGGGGAGTCGGGTCAGTACTTC.

The CDR3 is CASRSPGRGNTEAFF. The CDR3, as DNA: TGTGCCAGCAGGAGCCCAGGGCGGGGGAACACTGAAGCTTTCTTT. The chain is built from TRBV28 and TRBJ1-1; tentatively, D is TRBD1 (5 bases). CDR1 and CDR2 from the germline V gene are MDHEN and SYDVKM. Trimming removed 6 bases from V and 1 base from J, with 15 bases in between. The CDR3 runs 15 residues. Based on the CDR3 plus reference TRBV28 and TRBJ1-1, the full variable domain is DVKVTQSSRYLVKRTGEKVFLECVQDMDHENMFWYRQDPGLGLRLIYFSYDVKMKEKGDIPEGYSVSREKKERFSLILESASTNQTSMYLCASRSPGRGNTEAFFGQGTRLTVV.

V gene TRBV29-1 combines with J gene TRBJ2-2; possible D gene TRBD2, 5 bases. Trimming stripped 6 bases from V and 5 bases from J, with 13 bases between. The germline CDR1 and CDR2 sequences are SQVTM and ANQGSEA. The CDR3 runs to 13 residues. CDR3 sequence: CSVIRSGTGELFF. In DNA, the CDR3 is TGCAGCGTCATAAGGTCGGGGACCGGGGAGCTGTTTTTT.

The chain employs TRBV9 and TRBJ2-4; 9 bases are shared with TRBD2. V shed 0 bases and J 6 bases; nucleotides not matched to a gene: 7. Per germline, CDR1 SGDLS and CDR2 YYNGEE. CDR3 length equals 16 residues. CDR3 nucleotides: TGTGCCAGCAGCGTAGTGGGCGGGGGGGCCGGAAACATTCAGTACTTC. This gives the protein CASSVVGGGAGNIQYF.

In this sample, this clone turned up once. The chain combines TRBV6-2 or TRBV6-3 with TRBJ2-7; 9 positions agree with TRBD2. J gave up 6 bases and V 2 bases, and 5 bases lay outside the gene matches. Germline V lookup: CDR1 MNHEY, CDR2 SVGEGT. The CDR3 length is 14 residues. The CDR3 sequence: CASSYLQRGAEQYF. CDR3 nucleotide sequence: TGTGCCAGCAGTTACCTACAGCGGGGGGCCGAGCAGTACTTC.

The chain recombines TRBV14 with TRBJ2-3; the match to TRBD1 covers 10 bases. This CDR3 spans 16 amino acids. With V trimmed by 4 bases and J by 2 bases, 6 bases remained unmatched. Per the germline V gene, CDR1 is SGHDN and CDR2 is FVKESK. The CDR3 loop is CASSRRTGGLTDTQYF. The DNA for the CDR3 is TGTGCCAGCAGCCGAAGGACAGGGGGACTCACAGATACGCAGTATTTT.

The chain recombines TRBV5-1 with TRBJ2-1; D gene uncertain. The ends were cut back, 0 bases at V and 0 bases at J, with 13 bases in the middle. Germline V gene data show CDR1 as SGHRS and CDR2 as YFSETQ. The CDR3 length is 17 residues. CDR3 DNA sequence: TGCGCCAGCAGCTTGGCCAAGCAGGTGAGCTCCTACAATGAGCAGTTCTTC. Translation gives CASSLAKQVSSYNEQFF.